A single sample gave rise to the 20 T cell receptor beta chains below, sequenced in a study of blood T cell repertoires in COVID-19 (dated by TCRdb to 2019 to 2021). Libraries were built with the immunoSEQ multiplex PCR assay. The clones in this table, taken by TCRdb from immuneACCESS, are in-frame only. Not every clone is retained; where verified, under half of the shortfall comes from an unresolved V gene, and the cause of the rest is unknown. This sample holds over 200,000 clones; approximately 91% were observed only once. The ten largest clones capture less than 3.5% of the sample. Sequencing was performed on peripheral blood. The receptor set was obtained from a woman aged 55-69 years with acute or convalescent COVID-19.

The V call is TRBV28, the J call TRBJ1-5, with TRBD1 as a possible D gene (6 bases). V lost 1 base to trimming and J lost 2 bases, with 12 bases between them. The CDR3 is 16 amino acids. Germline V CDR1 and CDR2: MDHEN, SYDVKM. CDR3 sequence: CASSLFSRGRNQPQHF. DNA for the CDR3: TGTGCCAGCAGTTTATTCAGCAGGGGTCGCAATCAGCCCCAGCATTTT.

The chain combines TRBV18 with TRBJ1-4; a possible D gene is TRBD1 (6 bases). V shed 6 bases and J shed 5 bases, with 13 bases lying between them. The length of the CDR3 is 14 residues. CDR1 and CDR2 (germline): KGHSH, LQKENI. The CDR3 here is CASSMTGPNEKLFF. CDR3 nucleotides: TGTGCCAGCTCGATGACAGGTCCGAATGAAAAACTGTTTTTT.

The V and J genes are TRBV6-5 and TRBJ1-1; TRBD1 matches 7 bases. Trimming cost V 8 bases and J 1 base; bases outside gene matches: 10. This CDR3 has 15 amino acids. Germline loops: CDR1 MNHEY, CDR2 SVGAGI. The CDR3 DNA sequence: TGTGCCAGCTTGGAAGACAGGGCGAGGAACACTGAAGCTTTCTTT. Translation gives CASLEDRARNTEAFF.

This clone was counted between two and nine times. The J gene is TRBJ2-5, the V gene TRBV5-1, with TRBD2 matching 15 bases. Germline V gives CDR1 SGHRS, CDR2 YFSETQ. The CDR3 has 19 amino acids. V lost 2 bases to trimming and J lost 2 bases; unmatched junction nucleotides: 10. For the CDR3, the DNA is TGCGCCAGCAGCTTCCCTGGACTAGCGGGGGGGCCGGCTCAAGAGACCCAGTACTTC. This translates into CASSFPGLAGGPAQETQYF.

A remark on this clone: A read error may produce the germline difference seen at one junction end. This CDR3 is CASSELGQGFQETQYF. DNA for the CDR3: TGTGCTAGCAGCGAGCTGGGACAGGGGTTCCAAGAGACCCAGTACTTC. The gene calls are TRBV7-7 and TRBJ2-5; 10 bases map to TRBD1. CDR3 length equals 16 residues. Germline CDR1 SSHAT, CDR2 FNYEAQ (reference sequence).

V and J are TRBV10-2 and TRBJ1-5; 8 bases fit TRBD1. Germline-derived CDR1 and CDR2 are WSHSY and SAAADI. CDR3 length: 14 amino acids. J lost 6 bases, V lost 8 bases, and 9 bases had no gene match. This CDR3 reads CASGGAGGGQPQHF. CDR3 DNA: TGCGCCAGCGGAGGGGCAGGGGGCGGTCAGCCCCAGCATTTT.

CDR3 sequence (DNA): TGTGCCAGCAGTAGGGCAGGGGATACCGGGGAGCTGTTTTTT. Its translation is CASSRAGDTGELFF. This chain links TRBV25-1 with TRBJ2-2, with D possibly matching TRBD1 (6 bases). From germline, CDR1 is MGHDK and CDR2 SYGVNS. The CDR3 contains 14 residues. Trimming took 5 bases from V and 5 from J, leaving 12 bases between them.

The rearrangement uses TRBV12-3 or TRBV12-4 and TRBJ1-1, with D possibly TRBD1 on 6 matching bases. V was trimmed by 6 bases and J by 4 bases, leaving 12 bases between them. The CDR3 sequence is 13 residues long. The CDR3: CASSLGTSTEAFF. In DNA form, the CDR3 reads TGTGCCAGCAGCCTCGGGACAAGCACTGAAGCTTTCTTT.

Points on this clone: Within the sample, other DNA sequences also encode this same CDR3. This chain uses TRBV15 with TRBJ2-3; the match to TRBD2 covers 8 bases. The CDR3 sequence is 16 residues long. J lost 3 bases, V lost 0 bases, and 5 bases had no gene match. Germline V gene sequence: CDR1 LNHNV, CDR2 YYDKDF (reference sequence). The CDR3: CATSRDLAGGTDTQYF. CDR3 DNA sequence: TGTGCCACCAGCAGAGATCTGGCGGGAGGTACAGATACGCAGTATTTT.

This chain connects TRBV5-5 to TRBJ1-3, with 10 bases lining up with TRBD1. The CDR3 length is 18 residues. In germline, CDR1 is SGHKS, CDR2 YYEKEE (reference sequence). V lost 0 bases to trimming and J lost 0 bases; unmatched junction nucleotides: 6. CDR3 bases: TGTGCCAGCAGCTTGGGACAGGGGGCTCTCAACTCTGGAAACACCATATATTTT. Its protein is CASSLGQGALNSGNTIYF.

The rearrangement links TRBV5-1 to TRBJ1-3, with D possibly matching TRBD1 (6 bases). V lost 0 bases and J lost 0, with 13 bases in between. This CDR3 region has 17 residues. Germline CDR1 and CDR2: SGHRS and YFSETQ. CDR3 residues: CASSLDGRGRSGNTIYF. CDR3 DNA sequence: TGCGCCAGCAGCTTGGACGGCAGGGGACGCTCTGGAAACACCATATATTTT.

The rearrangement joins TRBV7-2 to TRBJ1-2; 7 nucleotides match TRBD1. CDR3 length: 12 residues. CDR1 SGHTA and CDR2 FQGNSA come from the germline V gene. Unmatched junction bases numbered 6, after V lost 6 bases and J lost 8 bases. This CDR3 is CASSFDRVGYTF. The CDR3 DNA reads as TGTGCCAGCAGTTTCGACAGGGTAGGCTACACCTTC. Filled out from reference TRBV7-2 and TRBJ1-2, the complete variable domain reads GAGVSQSPSNKVTEKGKDVELRCDPISGHTALYWYRQSLGQGLEFLIYFQGNSAPDKSGLPSDRFSAERTGGSVSTLTIQRTQQEDSAVYLCASSFDRVGYTFGSGTRLTVV.

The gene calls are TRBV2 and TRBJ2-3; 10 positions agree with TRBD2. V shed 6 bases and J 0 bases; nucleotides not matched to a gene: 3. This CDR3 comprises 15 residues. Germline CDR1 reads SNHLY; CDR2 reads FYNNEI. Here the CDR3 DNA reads TGTGCCAGCAGAGAGACTAGCGGGAGCACAGATACGCAGTATTTT. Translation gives CASRETSGSTDTQYF.

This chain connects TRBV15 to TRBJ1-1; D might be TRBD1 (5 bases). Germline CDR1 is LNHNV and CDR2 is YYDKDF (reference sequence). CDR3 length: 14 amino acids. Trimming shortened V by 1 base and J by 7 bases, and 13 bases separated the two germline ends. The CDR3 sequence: CATSRGRGRGEAFF. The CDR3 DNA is TGTGCCACCAGCAGAGGGAGGGGACGAGGTGAAGCTTTCTTT.

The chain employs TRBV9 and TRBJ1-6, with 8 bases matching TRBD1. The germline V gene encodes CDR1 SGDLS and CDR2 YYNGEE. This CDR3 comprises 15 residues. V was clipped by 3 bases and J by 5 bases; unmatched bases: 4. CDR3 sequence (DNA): TGTGCCAGCAGCGCAGGGACAGGCAATAATTCACCCCTCCACTTT. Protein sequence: CASSAGTGNNSPLHF.

The CDR3 spells CASATQRKGLYNEQFF. CDR3 DNA: TGTGCCAGCGCCACCCAACGGAAGGGGCTATACAATGAGCAGTTCTTC. The rearrangement links TRBV28 to TRBJ2-1; D may be TRBD1 (5 bases). Trimming shortened V by 8 bases and J by 4 bases, and 21 bases separated the two germline ends. The CDR3 runs to 16 residues. Germline values: CDR1 MDHEN, CDR2 SYDVKM.

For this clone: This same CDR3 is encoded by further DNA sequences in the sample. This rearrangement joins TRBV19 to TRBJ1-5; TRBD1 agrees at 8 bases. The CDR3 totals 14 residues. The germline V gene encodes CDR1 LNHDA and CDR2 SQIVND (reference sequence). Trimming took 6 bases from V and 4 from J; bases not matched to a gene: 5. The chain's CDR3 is CASSLTGDNQPQHF. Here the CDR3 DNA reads TGTGCCAGTAGCCTGACAGGGGATAATCAGCCCCAGCATTTT.

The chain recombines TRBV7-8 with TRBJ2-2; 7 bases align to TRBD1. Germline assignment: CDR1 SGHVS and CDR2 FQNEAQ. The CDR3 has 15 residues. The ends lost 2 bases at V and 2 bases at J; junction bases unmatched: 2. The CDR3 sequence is CASSLNRGNTGELFF. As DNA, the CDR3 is TGTGCCAGCAGCTTAAACAGGGGAAACACCGGGGAGCTGTTTTTT.

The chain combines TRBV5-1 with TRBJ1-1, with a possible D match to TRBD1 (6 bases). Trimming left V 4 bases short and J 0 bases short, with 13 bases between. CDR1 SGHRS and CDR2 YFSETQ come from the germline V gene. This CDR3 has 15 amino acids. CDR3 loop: CASSIRQDMNTEAFF. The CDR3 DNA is TGCGCCAGCAGCATAAGACAGGACATGAACACTGAAGCTTTCTTT.

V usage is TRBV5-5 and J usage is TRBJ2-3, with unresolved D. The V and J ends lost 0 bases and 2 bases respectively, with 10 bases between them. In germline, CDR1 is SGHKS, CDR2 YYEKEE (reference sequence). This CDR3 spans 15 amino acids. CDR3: CASSLVGIDTDTQYF. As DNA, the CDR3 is TGTGCCAGCAGCTTGGTTGGTATAGACACAGATACGCAGTATTTT.